Listed here are 6 T cell receptor beta chains from one sample, sequenced in a study of T cells after yellow fever vaccination. TCRdb reanalysed the 5' RACE reads using MiXCR and keeps one entry per CDR3 protein. Of under 550,000 distinct CDR3 sequences in the sample, roughly 22% were seen once. The starting material was PBMCs, obtained roughly 23 days after the first yellow fever vaccination. The receptor set was obtained from a man aged 18 to 35 who received the YFV17D yellow fever vaccine.

V gene TRBV19 combines with J gene TRBJ2-7; D remains ambiguous. The CDR3 covers 14 residues. V was clipped by 5 bases and J by 2 bases, with 13 bases between them. The germline V gene has CDR1 LNHDA and CDR2 SQIVND (reference sequence). CDR3: CASSPTTLTYEQYF. Written as DNA, the CDR3 is TGTGCCAGTAGTCCGACCACCTTAACCTACGAGCAGTACTTC.

This clonotype occurred a few times. The genes are TRBV15 and TRBJ2-1; D remains unclear. V gave up 1 base and J gave up 0 bases, with 10 bases separating them. CDR1 LNHNV and CDR2 YYDKDF come from the germline V gene (reference sequence). CDR3 length: 16 residues. DNA for the CDR3: TGTGCCACCAGCAGAGTTGTCCGAAGCTCCTACAATGAGCAGTTCTTC. It codes for CATSRVVRSSYNEQFF.

This chain uses TRBV6-1 with TRBJ2-5, with TRBD1 identical over 10 bases. The CDR3 covers 13 residues. V lost 9 bases to trimming and J lost 3 bases; unmatched junction nucleotides: 4. Germline V gene data show CDR1 as MNHNS and CDR2 as SASEGT. The CDR3 protein is CASGQGGKETQYF. CDR3 in DNA: TGTGCCAGTGGACAGGGGGGGAAAGAGACCCAGTACTTC.

V is TRBV11-2 and J is TRBJ2-1, with D perhaps matching TRBD2 (7 bases). The CDR3 runs to 15 residues. Germline loops: CDR1 SGHAT, CDR2 FQNNGV. V was shortened by 8 bases and J by 9 bases, with 23 bases between the two germline ends. CDR3 nucleotides: TGTGCCAGCCGCAGGGGAGTGGGGGGGCTCGGTGAGCAGTTCTTC. It is translated as CASRRGVGGLGEQFF. Full variable domain (outside the CDR3, taken from reference TRBV11-2 and TRBJ2-1): EAGVAQSPRYKIIEKRQSVAFWCNPISGHATLYWYQQILGQGPKLLIQFQNNGVVDDSQLPKDRFSAERLKGVDSTLKIQPAKLEDSAVYLCASRRGVGGLGEQFFGPGTRLTVL.

This clonotype has more than one count but fewer than ten. This chain links TRBV6-1 with TRBJ1-4; D gene unclear. V lost 8 bases, J lost 0 bases, and 10 bases lay in between. The CDR3 runs 14 residues. Per germline, CDR1 MNHNS and CDR2 SASEGT. For the CDR3, the DNA is TGTGCCAGCCTTTCCGTTGCAACTAATGAAAAACTGTTTTTT. Amino acids: CASLSVATNEKLFF.

J is TRBJ1-2 and V is TRBV7-2, with D tentatively TRBD1 (6 bases). Germline values: CDR1 SGHTA, CDR2 FQGNSA. The CDR3 is made up of 14 amino acids. Trimming shortened V by 3 bases and J by 6 bases, and 14 bases separated the two germline ends. The CDR3 loop reads CASSFYRETDGYTF. CDR3 coding DNA: TGTGCCAGCAGCTTTTACAGGGAAACGGATGGCTACACCTTC.